Sequencing of this T cell receptor (beta chain) was carried out in a study of blood T cells in healthy people across ages. The CDR3 is made up of 18 amino acids. CDR1 is SGDLS, CDR2 YYNGEE, per germline. A second PCR, run for about 7 to 11 cycles, used a sample-barcoded 5' primer plus a J-beta primer mix. Every sample returned 2.5 million or more CDR3-containing paired-end reads. MiXCR, applied by TCRdb to the 5' RACE reads, yields one record per CDR3 protein. Of about 1 million distinct CDR3 sequences listed, around 43% are singletons. Sequenced: blood. The TCR sequence derives from a woman aged 60-70 years in good health. The V and J genes are TRBV9 and TRBJ2-5; TRBD2 matches at 12 bases. The tail of the sequence fits TRBJ2-7 better, so the J call may be wrong. CDR3 protein: CASSVGSSGRALNYEQYF. The CDR3 DNA sequence: TGTGCCAGCAGCGTAGGTTCTAGCGGGAGGGCCCTCAATTACGAGCAGTACTTC.